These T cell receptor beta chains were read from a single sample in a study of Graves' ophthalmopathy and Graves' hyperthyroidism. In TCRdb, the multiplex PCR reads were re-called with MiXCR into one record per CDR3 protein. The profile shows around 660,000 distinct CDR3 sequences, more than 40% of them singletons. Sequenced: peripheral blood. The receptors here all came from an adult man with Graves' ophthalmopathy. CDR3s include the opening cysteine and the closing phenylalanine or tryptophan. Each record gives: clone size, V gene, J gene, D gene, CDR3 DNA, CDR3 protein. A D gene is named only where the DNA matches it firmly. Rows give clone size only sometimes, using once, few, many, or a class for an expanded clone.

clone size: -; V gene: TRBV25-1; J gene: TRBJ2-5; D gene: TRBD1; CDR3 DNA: TGTGCCAGCAGTGAGGGGACAGGGCAATCCCAAGAGACCCAGTACTTC; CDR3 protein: CASSEGTGQSQETQYF
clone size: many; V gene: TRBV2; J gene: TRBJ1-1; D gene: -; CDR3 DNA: TGTGCCAGCGGGGGCAAAGCTTTCTTT; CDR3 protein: CASGGKAFF
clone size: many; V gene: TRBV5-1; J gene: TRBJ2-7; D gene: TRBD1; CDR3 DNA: TGCGCCAGCAGCTTGGGTGAGGGGGCGTACTACGAGCAGTACTTC; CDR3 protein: CASSLGEGAYYEQYF
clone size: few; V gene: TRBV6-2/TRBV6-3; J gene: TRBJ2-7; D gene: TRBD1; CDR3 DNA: TGTGCCAGCAGGCCCGGGACAGTCTACGAGCAGTACTTC; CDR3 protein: CASRPGTVYEQYF
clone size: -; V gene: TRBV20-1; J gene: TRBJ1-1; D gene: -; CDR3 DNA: TGCAGTGAAGCGAGCACAGGTGAAGCTTTCTTT; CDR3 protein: CSEASTGEAFF
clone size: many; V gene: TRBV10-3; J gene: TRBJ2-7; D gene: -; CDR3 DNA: TGTGCCATCAGTGGGGCCGCCCGTGGCGAGCAGTACTTC; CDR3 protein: CAISGAARGEQYF
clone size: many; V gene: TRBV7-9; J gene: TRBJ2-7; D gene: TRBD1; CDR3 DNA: TGTGCCAGCAGCTTAGGGCAGGGGGCTGGCGAGCAGTACTTC; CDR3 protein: CASSLGQGAGEQYF
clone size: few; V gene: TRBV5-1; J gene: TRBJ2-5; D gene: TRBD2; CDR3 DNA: TGCGCCAGCAAGGGTGGGACTAGCCCGTTGTACCAAGAGACCCAGTACTTC; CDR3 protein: CASKGGTSPLYQETQYF
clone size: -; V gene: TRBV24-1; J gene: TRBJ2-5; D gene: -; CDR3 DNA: TGTGCCACCAGTGATCCCGGGACCCAGTACTTC; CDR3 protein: CATSDPGTQYF
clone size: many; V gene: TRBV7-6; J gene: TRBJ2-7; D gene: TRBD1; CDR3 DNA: TGTGCCAGCAGCCAGGACAGGACGAGCTCCTACGAGCAGTACTTC; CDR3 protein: CASSQDRTSSYEQYF
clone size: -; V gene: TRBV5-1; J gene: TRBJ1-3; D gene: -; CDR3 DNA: TGCGCCAGCAGCTTTGGGACGGTTGGGGACACCATATATTTT; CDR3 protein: CASSFGTVGDTIYF
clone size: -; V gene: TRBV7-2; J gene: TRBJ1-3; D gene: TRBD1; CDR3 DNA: TGTGCCAGCAGCGGGGGACAGGGAGGAAACACCATATATTTT; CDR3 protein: CASSGGQGGNTIYF
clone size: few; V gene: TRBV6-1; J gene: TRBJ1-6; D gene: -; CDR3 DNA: TGTGCCACCAAAAAAACCTATAATTCACCCCTCCACTTT; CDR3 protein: CATKKTYNSPLHF
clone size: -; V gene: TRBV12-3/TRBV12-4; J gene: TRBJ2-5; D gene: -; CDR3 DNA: TGTGCCAGCTCACCGGAGCCCCAGTACTTC; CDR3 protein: CASSPEPQYF
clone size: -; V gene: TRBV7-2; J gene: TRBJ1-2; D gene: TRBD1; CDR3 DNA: TGTGCCAGCAGCTTAGGGGCGGACAGGGCGAGGTATGGCTACACCTTC; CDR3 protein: CASSLGADRARYGYTF